These 21 T cell receptor beta chains were all obtained from the same sample, sequenced in a study of blood T cell repertoires in COVID-19 (dated by TCRdb to 2018 to 2020). To prepare the library, the immunoSEQ multiplex PCR assay was applied. TCRdb retrieved this table from immuneACCESS and kept in-frame rearrangements only. Not all clones are present; in checked studies, unresolved V genes account for under half, and no reason is known for the remainder. This sample gives tens of thousands of clones in total; around 89% of them show up just once. The biggest ten clones account for about 3.8% of the sample. Material for sequencing was peripheral blood. Receptors were obtained from a human donor in a cohort sampled during active COVID-19.

This clone was seen more than once but under ten times. V is TRBV27 and J is TRBJ1-1; D is uncertain. CDR3 length: 14 residues. V was trimmed by 7 bases and J by 2 bases, leaving 14 bases between them. Germline V gene lookup returns CDR1 MNHEY and CDR2 SMNVEV (reference sequence). CDR3: CASTPGDQNTEAFF. The CDR3 nucleotides read TGTGCCAGCACTCCCGGAGACCAAAACACTGAAGCTTTCTTT.

V usage is TRBV9 and J usage is TRBJ2-3; 14 bases match TRBD2. Germline CDR1 and CDR2: SGDLS and YYNGEE. This CDR3 has 14 residues. The J segment lost 6 bases and the V segment lost 7 bases, leaving 4 bases of the junction unmatched. The CDR3 here is CASDRTSGGDTQYF. The DNA of the CDR3 is TGTGCCAGCGACAGGACTAGCGGGGGGGATACGCAGTATTTT.

This CDR3 is CASNDPGQEAIGGYTF. The CDR3 DNA is TGTGCCAGCAACGACCCGGGACAGGAAGCAATAGGTGGCTACACCTTC. The J gene is TRBJ1-2, the V gene TRBV28; 8 bases are a match to TRBD1. Trimming at V came to 7 bases and at J to 7 bases, leaving 17 bases not matched to a gene. The CDR3 loop spans 16 amino acids. CDR1 MDHEN and CDR2 SYDVKM come from the germline V gene.

The V and J genes are TRBV6-5 and TRBJ1-2; weak D call: TRBD1 (6 bases). Germline V CDR1 and CDR2: MNHEY, SVGAGI. CDR3 length: 13 residues. V lost 2 bases, J lost 6 bases, and 10 bases lay in between. The CDR3 is CASSYGGANGYTF. Written as DNA, the CDR3 is TGTGCCAGCAGTTACGGGGGGGCGAATGGCTACACCTTC.

V gene TRBV7-6 combines with J gene TRBJ2-7, with unresolved D. Trimming left V 1 base short and J 4 bases short, with 11 bases between. Germline loops: CDR1 SGHVS, CDR2 FNYEAQ. CDR3 length: 14 residues. The CDR3 region has the DNA TGTGCCAGCAGCTTAGGAGGCTCTTATTACGAGCAGTACTTC. As protein: CASSLGGSYYEQYF.

The chain uses TRBV7-2 and TRBJ2-1; 9 positions match TRBD2. V was pared by 3 bases and J by 1 base, with 4 bases of the junction left unmatched. The CDR3 spans 16 residues. CDR1 is SGHTA and CDR2 is FQGNSA in the germline V gene. The DNA of the CDR3 is TGTGCCAGCAGCTTGAATAGCGGGAGTTCCTACAATGAGCAGTTCTTC. It encodes CASSLNSGSSYNEQFF.

The chain has TRBV2 and TRBJ2-7; TRBD1 matches at 9 bases. The J segment lost 4 bases and the V segment lost 6 bases, leaving 7 bases of the junction unmatched. This CDR3 is built from 14 residues. The germline V gene encodes CDR1 SNHLY and CDR2 FYNNEI. The CDR3, as DNA: TGTGCCAGCAGCACGTGGGACAGGGTATACGAGCAGTACTTC. Amino acids: CASSTWDRVYEQYF.

This chain connects TRBV7-3 to TRBJ2-7; 7 bases are shared with TRBD1. The trim removed 0 bases at V and 2 bases at J, leaving 7 bases unmatched. The germline gives CDR1 SGHTA, CDR2 FQGTGA. The CDR3 is 16 amino acids. Written as DNA, the CDR3 is TGTGCCAGCAGCTTAACGGGAACAGGGGATACCTACGAGCAGTACTTC. It is translated as CASSLTGTGDTYEQYF.

The chain recombines TRBV29-1 with TRBJ2-6; the D gene is possibly TRBD2 (5 bases). Germline CDR1 is SQVTM and CDR2 is ANQGSEA. V was trimmed by 2 bases and J by 0 bases, leaving 5 bases between them. The CDR3 contains 14 residues. The CDR3 region has the DNA TGCAGCGTTGAACGGGGCTCTGGGGCCAACGTCCTGACTTTC. Its translation is CSVERGSGANVLTF.

The rearrangement links TRBV7-9 to TRBJ2-1, with D uncertain. There are 16 residues in the CDR3. Germline values: CDR1 SEHNR, CDR2 FQNEAQ (reference sequence). The germline V and J ends were trimmed by 4 bases and 4 bases, with 17 bases remaining between them. The CDR3 nucleotides are TGTGCCAGCAGCTCAAAAAAGTCCGACATATACAATGAGCAGTTCTTC. As protein: CASSSKKSDIYNEQFF.

The rearrangement uses TRBV19 and TRBJ1-1; unclear D gene. Trimming stripped 6 bases from V and 0 bases from J, with 14 bases between. This CDR3 is built from 15 residues. The V gene's germline CDR1 is LNHDA and CDR2 SQIVND (reference sequence). The CDR3 DNA reads as TGTGCCAGTAGCGTGGAGGGTATCATGAACACTGAAGCTTTCTTT. As protein: CASSVEGIMNTEAFF. Together with reference TRBV19 and TRBJ1-1, the CDR3 gives the full variable domain: DGGITQSPKYLFRKEGQNVTLSCEQNLNHDAMYWYRQDPGQGLRLIYYSQIVNDFQKGDIAEGYSVSREKKESFPLTVTSAQKNPTAFYLCASSVEGIMNTEAFFGQGTRLTVV.

This chain uses TRBV7-4 with TRBJ1-5; D remains unclear. V was trimmed by 2 bases and J by 0 bases, leaving 14 bases between them. This CDR3 is 17 amino acids long. Germline assignment: CDR1 SGHVT and CDR2 SQSDAQ. The DNA of the CDR3 is TGTGCCAGCAGCTTAAACGTGTCAGGATATAGCAATCAGCCCCAGCATTTT. It specifies CASSLNVSGYSNQPQHF.

The V gene is TRBV19, the J gene TRBJ1-5, with D perhaps TRBD1 (5 bases). Germline-derived CDR1 and CDR2 are LNHDA and SQIVND (reference sequence). V dropped 3 bases and J dropped 1 base, with 13 bases sitting between them. The CDR3 runs to 16 residues. The CDR3 is CASSMGSRGSNQPQHF. The CDR3 DNA is TGTGCCAGTAGTATGGGATCCCGGGGGAGCAATCAGCCCCAGCATTTT. The whole variable domain, filled in from reference TRBV19 and TRBJ1-5, reads DGGITQSPKYLFRKEGQNVTLSCEQNLNHDAMYWYRQDPGQGLRLIYYSQIVNDFQKGDIAEGYSVSREKKESFPLTVTSAQKNPTAFYLCASSMGSRGSNQPQHFGDGTRLSIL.

This clone was counted only a few times. The rearrangement uses TRBV6-5 and TRBJ2-5; D is uncertain. V lost 0 bases and J lost 1, with 12 bases in between. Per germline, CDR1 MNHEY and CDR2 SVGAGI. This CDR3 has 16 amino acids. CDR3 protein: CASSYSHSSPQETQYF. The CDR3 DNA follows: TGTGCCAGCAGTTACTCGCATAGCAGCCCCCAAGAGACCCAGTACTTC.

The chain carries TRBV29-1 and TRBJ2-5; D remains unclear. The V and J ends lost 3 bases and 5 bases respectively, with 13 bases between them. Germline-derived CDR1 and CDR2 are SQVTM and ANQGSEA. The CDR3 runs to 13 residues. CDR3 bases: TGCAGCGTTGATGCTAGTGTAGAGGAGACCCAGTACTTC. Encoded protein: CSVDASVEETQYF.

This sequence joins TRBV29-1 and TRBJ2-7, with TRBD2 matching 7 bases. The CDR3 has 12 residues. The ends lost 5 bases at V and 4 bases at J; junction bases unmatched: 5. From germline, CDR1 is SQVTM and CDR2 ANQGSEA. CDR3 region: CSVQGGGYEQYF. CDR3 nucleotide sequence: TGCAGCGTTCAGGGCGGGGGTTACGAGCAGTACTTC.

The chain links TRBV19 to TRBJ2-7, with TRBD1 matching 7 bases. Germline CDR1 LNHDA, CDR2 SQIVND (reference sequence). The V and J ends lost 6 bases and 3 bases, in that order; junction bases with no gene match: 8. CDR3 length: 14 residues. The CDR3 loop reads CASSPGTVIYEQYF. CDR3 in DNA: TGTGCCAGTAGCCCCGGGACAGTTATCTACGAGCAGTACTTC.

V gene TRBV7-9 combines with J gene TRBJ2-7; D is unclear. Trimming left V 2 bases short and J 7 bases short, with 9 bases between. CDR1 and CDR2 (germline): SEHNR, FQNEAQ (reference sequence). This CDR3 has 12 residues. The CDR3, as DNA: TGTGCCAGCAGCTTAATTACTCTGGAGCAGTACTTC. Translated, it gives CASSLITLEQYF.

The V gene is TRBV19, the J gene TRBJ2-3; D may be TRBD2 (5 bases). V shed 5 bases and J shed 0 bases, with 9 bases lying between them. CDR1 and CDR2 from the germline V gene are LNHDA and SQIVND (reference sequence). This CDR3 spans 14 amino acids. The CDR3 is CASSEDSSTDTQYF. In nucleotides, the CDR3 is TGTGCCAGTAGTGAGGACTCTAGCACAGATACGCAGTATTTT.

The chain is built from TRBV21-1 and TRBJ1-1. TRBV21-1 is assigned pseudogene status. The CDR3 loop spans 15 amino acids. CDR3 protein: CASSSRRDLNTEAFF. In nucleotides, the CDR3 is TGTGCCAGCAGCTCACGACGGGACTTGAACACTGAAGCTTTCTTT.

This chain links TRBV27 with TRBJ1-1; D perhaps matches TRBD1 (5 bases). The CDR3 is 14 amino acids. In germline, CDR1 is MNHEY, CDR2 SMNVEV (reference sequence). V gave up 1 base and J gave up 5 bases, with 11 bases separating them. CDR3 amino acids: CASSLLGVRTEAFF. The CDR3 nucleotides read TGTGCCAGCAGTTTATTAGGGGTGAGGACTGAAGCTTTCTTT.